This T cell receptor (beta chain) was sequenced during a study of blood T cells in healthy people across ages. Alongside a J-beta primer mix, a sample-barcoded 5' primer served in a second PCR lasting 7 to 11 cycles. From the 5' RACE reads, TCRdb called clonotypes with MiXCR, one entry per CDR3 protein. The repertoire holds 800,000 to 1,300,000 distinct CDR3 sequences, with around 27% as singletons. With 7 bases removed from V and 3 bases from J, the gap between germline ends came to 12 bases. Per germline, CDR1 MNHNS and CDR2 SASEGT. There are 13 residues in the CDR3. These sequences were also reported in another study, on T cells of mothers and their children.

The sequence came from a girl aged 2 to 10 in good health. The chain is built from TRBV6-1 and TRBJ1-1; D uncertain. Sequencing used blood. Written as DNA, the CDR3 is TGTGCCAGCATGGGGTGGGATCACACTGAAGCTTTCTTT. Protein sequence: CASMGWDHTEAFF.